These 26 T cell receptor beta chains share one sample of origin, sequenced in a study of blood T cell repertoires in COVID-19. The repertoire was sequenced with immunoSEQ multiplex PCR; TCRdb's copy has only in-frame clones and lacks some. Among some 240,000 clones listed, around 80% were seen once. The sequenced sample was peripheral blood. The receptors originated from a man in his forties or fifties with active or convalescent COVID-19.

This clone was seen once. CDR3 coding DNA: TGTGCCAGCAGGAAGGGACAGGGAACCTACGAGCAGTACTTC. Translated: CASRKGQGTYEQYF. The V and J genes are TRBV6-5 and TRBJ2-7; 9 bases fit TRBD1. In germline, CDR1 is MNHEY, CDR2 SVGAGI. This CDR3 has 14 amino acids. V was pared by 6 bases and J by 2 bases, with 5 bases of the junction left unmatched.

This clone was counted between two and nine times. V and J are TRBV7-9 and TRBJ1-4; no clear D gene. Trimming cost V 5 bases and J 8 bases, with 12 bases left between them. Germline CDR1 SEHNR, CDR2 FQNEAQ (reference sequence). This CDR3 contains 13 residues. The CDR3 nucleotides read TGTGCCAGCAGCCCCCCCCTGGAGGAAAAACTGTTTTTT. Translated: CASSPPLEEKLFF.

This rearrangement joins TRBV5-6 to TRBJ1-3, with TRBD1 as a possible D gene (5 bases). V lost 3 bases, J lost 4 bases, and 14 bases lay in between. Germline lookup yields CDR1 SGHDT and CDR2 YYEEEE. The CDR3 is 15 residues long. CDR3 nucleotide sequence: TGTGCCAGCAGCTCCTCATGGCAGGGCGGAAACACCATATATTTT. As protein: CASSSSWQGGNTIYF.

The chain recombines TRBV5-4 with TRBJ2-7; the match to TRBD2 covers 9 bases. The CDR3 spans 14 residues. The germline CDR1 and CDR2 sequences are SGHNT and YYREEE (reference sequence). J gave up 5 bases and V 1 base, and 4 bases lay outside the gene matches. The CDR3 loop is CASSLMTSGDEQYF. The CDR3 DNA follows: TGTGCCAGCAGCTTGATGACTAGCGGTGACGAGCAGTACTTC.

This clone has just a few counts. The rearrangement joins TRBV19 to TRBJ1-2; a weak D match, TRBD1 (6 bases). Trimming stripped 6 bases from V and 4 bases from J, with 12 bases between. The CDR3 has 13 residues. CDR1 is LNHDA and CDR2 is SQIVND in the germline V gene (reference sequence). The CDR3 DNA is TGTGCCAGTAGCATGACAGGTGCCTATGGCTACACCTTC. Translation gives CASSMTGAYGYTF. Based on the CDR3 plus reference TRBV19 and TRBJ1-2, the full variable domain is DGGITQSPKYLFRKEGQNVTLSCEQNLNHDAMYWYRQDPGQGLRLIYYSQIVNDFQKGDIAEGYSVSREKKESFPLTVTSAQKNPTAFYLCASSMTGAYGYTFGSGTRLTVV.

As DNA, the CDR3 is TGTGCCAGTAGTATAGAAGGAGGTAGCGGAGCCTACGAGCAGTACTTC. The encoded protein is CASSIEGGSGAYEQYF. The rearrangement joins TRBV19 to TRBJ2-7; TRBD2 might be the D (6 bases). The CDR3 runs to 16 residues. The germline CDR1 and CDR2 sequences are LNHDA and SQIVND (reference sequence). Trimming left V 0 bases short and J 2 bases short, with 14 bases between. The whole variable domain, remainder taken from reference TRBV19 and TRBJ2-7, is DGGITQSPKYLFRKEGQNVTLSCEQNLNHDAMYWYRQDPGQGLRLIYYSQIVNDFQKGDIAEGYSVSREKKESFPLTVTSAQKNPTAFYLCASSIEGGSGAYEQYFGPGTRLTVT.

The rearrangement uses TRBV9 and TRBJ2-6; D call uncertain. CDR3 length: 15 residues. Trimming removed 0 bases at V and 0 bases at J, with 4 bases between. CDR1 and CDR2 from the germline V gene are SGDLS and YYNGEE. Here the CDR3 reads CASSVVSSGANVLTF. The DNA for the CDR3 is TGTGCCAGCAGCGTAGTGAGCTCTGGGGCCAACGTCCTGACTTTC.

This clone was seen a few times. V gene TRBV4-3 combines with J gene TRBJ2-2; tentatively, D is TRBD1 (5 bases). The CDR3 spans 20 residues. CDR1 LGHNA and CDR2 YSLEER come from the germline V gene. V lost 1 base, J lost 2 bases, and 23 bases lay in between. CDR3: CASSQVQTATYDRNTGELFF. The CDR3 coding sequence is TGCGCCAGCAGCCAAGTCCAGACAGCCACATACGATAGAAACACCGGGGAGCTGTTTTTT.

CDR3 sequence: CASSHGQGFNEQFF. In DNA form, the CDR3 reads TGTGCCAGCAGCCATGGACAGGGGTTCAATGAGCAGTTCTTC. The chain links TRBV7-2 to TRBJ2-1; TRBD1 aligns across 9 bases. CDR3 length equals 14 residues. The trim removed 5 bases at V and 6 bases at J, leaving 5 bases unmatched. Per the germline V gene, CDR1 is SGHTA and CDR2 is FQGNSA.

This chain uses TRBV5-1 with TRBJ2-3; D call uncertain. Trimming pared 0 bases from V and 3 bases from J, leaving 2 bases between. Germline assignment: CDR1 SGHRS and CDR2 YFSETQ. This CDR3 comprises 12 residues. The CDR3 bases are TGCGCCAGCAGCTTGGCGACAGATACGCAGTATTTT. Its protein is CASSLATDTQYF.

V is TRBV28 and J is TRBJ2-3; no firm D call. Germline V CDR1 and CDR2: MDHEN, SYDVKM. Trimming stripped 5 bases from V and 2 bases from J, with 14 bases between. This CDR3 region has 15 residues. CDR3 DNA sequence: TGTGCCAGCAGTATGACGGTCAGGCTCACAGATACGCAGTATTTT. Its protein product is CASSMTVRLTDTQYF.

This chain links TRBV6-5 with TRBJ1-5; 8 bases line up with TRBD1. V lost 6 bases and J lost 1; bases outside the gene matches: 5. Germline CDR1 and CDR2: MNHEY and SVGAGI. The CDR3 consists of 15 residues. This CDR3 reads CASRDRVVSNQPQHF. The CDR3 DNA reads as TGTGCCAGCAGGGACAGGGTGGTGAGCAATCAGCCCCAGCATTTT.

The gene calls are TRBV7-2 and TRBJ1-1; tentative D call: TRBD1 (5 bases). The CDR3 runs to 13 residues. Germline V lookup: CDR1 SGHTA, CDR2 FQGNSA. The V and J ends lost 4 bases and 2 bases respectively, with 8 bases between them. CDR3 residues: CASSSTGNTEAFF. DNA of the CDR3: TGTGCCAGCAGCTCCACAGGAAACACTGAAGCTTTCTTT.

This clone showed up just a few times. The J gene is TRBJ2-1, the V gene TRBV24-1, with 13 bases aligning to TRBD2. In germline, CDR1 is KGHDR, CDR2 SFDVKD. CDR3 length: 17 amino acids. With 4 bases clipped from V and 6 bases from J, the junction kept 8 bases outside the gene matches. Here the CDR3 reads CATSDREGLAGTNEQFF. CDR3 in DNA: TGTGCCACCAGTGACCGAGAGGGACTAGCGGGAACCAATGAGCAGTTCTTC.

This clone has just a few counts. V is TRBV4-1 and J is TRBJ1-5; TRBD1 agrees at 8 bases. Per the germline V gene, CDR1 is MGHRA and CDR2 is YSYEKL. CDR3 length: 15 residues. The J segment lost 6 bases and the V segment lost 1 base, leaving 5 bases of the junction unmatched. The CDR3 bases are TGCGCCAGCAGCCAAGCAGGGGGCGCGGGTCAGCCCCAGCATTTT. Protein product: CASSQAGGAGQPQHF.

This sequence joins TRBV19 and TRBJ2-3; 9 bases align to TRBD2. The trim removed 6 bases at V and 2 bases at J, leaving 18 bases unmatched. The length of the CDR3 is 19 residues. Per germline, CDR1 LNHDA and CDR2 SQIVND (reference sequence). The CDR3 region has the DNA TGTGCCAGTAGCCCCTCCGGGTTTTTGGCTAGCGGGACCACAGATACGCAGTATTTT. Translating it yields CASSPSGFLASGTTDTQYF.

This chain links TRBV23-1 with TRBJ1-6, with TRBD1 identical over 7 bases. TRBV23-1 is noted as an ORF with a role that remains uncertain. V lost 3 bases to trimming and J lost 2 bases; unmatched junction nucleotides: 7. CDR3 length: 17 residues. The DNA of the CDR3 is TGCGCCAGCAGTCACCCCAGGGGGACGCCCTATAATTCACCCCTCCACTTT. This gives the protein CASSHPRGTPYNSPLHF.

CDR3 in amino acids: CASSPGVNQPQHF. The CDR3 nucleotides read TGTGCCAGCAGCCCTGGAGTTAACCAGCCCCAGCATTTT. The chain combines TRBV9 with TRBJ1-5; D not certain. The germline V gene encodes CDR1 SGDLS and CDR2 YYNGEE. The CDR3 has 13 residues. The ends were cut back, 4 bases at V and 7 bases at J, with 12 bases in the middle.

The chain carries TRBV4-2 and TRBJ2-7; 9 positions match TRBD2. The trim removed 0 bases at V and 3 bases at J, leaving 6 bases unmatched. The CDR3 extends over 16 amino acids. Germline lookup yields CDR1 LGHNA and CDR2 YNFKEQ. The CDR3 reads CASSQDTSGRLYEQYF. The CDR3 DNA follows: TGTGCCAGCAGCCAAGATACCAGCGGGAGGCTCTACGAGCAGTACTTC.

The chain recombines TRBV29-1 with TRBJ2-5, with 7 bases identical to TRBD1. The CDR3 covers 12 residues. Unmatched junction bases numbered 6, after V lost 7 bases and J lost 4 bases. Germline loops: CDR1 SQVTM, CDR2 ANQGSEA. CDR3 bases: TGCAGCGGGGAATCAGGGGGAGAGACCCAGTACTTC. It encodes CSGESGGETQYF.

The V call is TRBV7-9, the J call TRBJ2-1, with 9 bases fitting TRBD2. Trimming took 5 bases from V and 7 from J; bases not matched to a gene: 12. The CDR3 length is 16 residues. The germline V gene has CDR1 SEHNR and CDR2 FQNEAQ (reference sequence). CDR3 sequence: CASSPGMGLASNEQFF. DNA of the CDR3: TGTGCCAGCAGCCCCGGGATGGGACTAGCCTCGAATGAGCAGTTCTTC.

The chain employs TRBV2 and TRBJ2-1; D is undetermined. The CDR3 is 12 residues long. The ends were cut back, 3 bases at V and 5 bases at J, with 5 bases in the middle. Germline CDR1 reads SNHLY; CDR2 reads FYNNEI. The CDR3 spells CASSDRNNEQFF. The CDR3 DNA is TGTGCCAGCAGTGACAGAAACAATGAGCAGTTCTTC.

The chain combines TRBV9 with TRBJ2-3; 11 bases agree with TRBD2. This CDR3 contains 15 residues. V dropped 3 bases and J dropped 1; count of bases not matched to a gene: 1. CDR1 and CDR2 (germline): SGDLS, YYNGEE. The CDR3 DNA is TGTGCCAGCAGCGAGACTAGCGGGGGCACAGATACGCAGTATTTT. Translating gives CASSETSGGTDTQYF.

The rearrangement joins TRBV27 to TRBJ1-2; TRBD1 is a possible D gene (6 bases). Germline loops: CDR1 MNHEY, CDR2 SMNVEV (reference sequence). V was clipped by 6 bases and J by 4 bases, with 24 bases between them. CDR3 size: 17 residues. The DNA of the CDR3 is TGTGCCAGCAGGGCCTCAACCGGACAGCGACCCTCCTATGGCTACACCTTC. Protein product: CASRASTGQRPSYGYTF.

The gene calls are TRBV19 and TRBJ1-2, with D possibly being TRBD1 (6 bases). Germline V gives CDR1 LNHDA, CDR2 SQIVND (reference sequence). The CDR3 contains 14 residues. Trimming removed 1 base at V and 6 bases at J, with 12 bases between. The CDR3 sequence: CASSIAGTLNGYTF. CDR3 sequence (DNA): TGTGCCAGTAGTATAGCTGGGACACTAAATGGCTACACCTTC.

This chain links TRBV4-3 with TRBJ1-6, with TRBD1 matching 7 bases. V shed 0 bases, J shed 7 bases, and the junction held 0 bases outside the gene matches. There are 14 residues in the CDR3. Germline values: CDR1 LGHNA, CDR2 YSLEER. This chain's CDR3 is CASSQETGNSPLHF. CDR3 nucleotide sequence: TGCGCCAGCAGCCAAGAGACAGGGAATTCACCCCTCCACTTT.